This T cell receptor (beta chain) was profiled in a study of Ad26.COV2.S vaccination and SARS-CoV-2 variants. Study-level information: Intramuscular Ad26.COV2.S at 5x10^10 or 1x10^11 viral particles.

The treatment: some 19 received Ad26.COV2.S at low or high dose, single or two shots; five or six received placebo; per-sample allocation not given. Day 63 following the first vaccine or placebo injection was when the samples were taken. Notes on the study in general: Vaccinees displayed broader spike-specific TCR repertoires than placebo recipients.

As for this clone: Its antigen is undetermined.

The germline gives CDR1 MNHEY, CDR2 SVGEGT. V was clipped by 0 bases and J by 2 bases; unmatched bases: 8. CDR3 size: 18 residues. TCRdb's table, derived via immunoSEQ multiplex PCR, lists solely in-frame clones and lacks some. The sample contains about 470,000 clones, around 91% of which appear only once. The chain is built from TRBV6-2 or TRBV6-3 and TRBJ1-2; 11 bases agree with TRBD1. The starting material was peripheral blood, obtained in a trial of Ad26.COV2.S vaccine versus placebo. This receptor was taken from a person aged 18 to 65 who received the Ad26.COV2.S COVID-19 vaccine or a placebo. CDR3 in amino acids: CASSYSPRDRGLNYGYTF. In nucleotides, the CDR3 is TGTGCCAGCAGTTACTCGCCCCGGGACAGGGGGTTAAACTATGGCTACACCTTC.